The sequence of this T cell receptor beta chain was determined in a study of cytomegalovirus exposure and HLA in healthy donors. As for this clone: The antigen remains unidentified.

Notes on the study in general: At a 0.05 false discovery rate, a later analysis found 16,951 TCR beta sequences to be associated with HLA alleles. Cytomegalovirus association was listed for 164 TCR beta chains. When the data were analyzed later, several of the most significant clusters appeared to be linked to common viral pathogens.

Both 60 Vbeta primers and 13 Jbeta primers went into the PCR. Generated by immunoSEQ multiplex PCR, the TCRdb table keeps only in-frame clones and is missing some. This table has about 94,000 clones, over 50% appearing once. Germline V gene data show CDR1 as SGHVS and CDR2 as FQNEAQ. With 5 bases removed from V and 7 bases from J, the gap between germline ends came to 18 bases. The length of the CDR3 is 15 residues. The J gene is TRBJ1-5, the V gene TRBV7-8; D perhaps matches TRBD1 (5 bases). This receptor was obtained from a man between 25 and 39 years old in good health and CMV-seronegative. The sequenced material came from PBMCs. The CDR3 coding sequence is TGTGCCAGCAGCCCGCGGTTTGGGGCAGGACAGCCCCAGCATTTT. Encoded protein: CASSPRFGAGQPQHF.